This TCR beta chain was identified during a study of CXCR3-negative and CXCR3-positive naive CD8 T cells. CDR1 is SNHLY, CDR2 FYNNEI, per germline. The length of the CDR3 is 12 residues. Definition of naive CD8+ T cells rested on a CD45RO-CCR7+CD27+CD95- profile. All TRB cDNA libraries came from 5' RACE performed with UMI labels. From the 5' RACE reads, TCRdb lists one entry per CDR3 protein and no DNA. Recorded for this sample: over 95,000 distinct CDR3 sequences. Study-level results: Comparably high diversity was seen in both naive subsets, and much lower diversity in memory CD8+ cells. Similar TRBV-TRBJ gene usage was seen in naive CXCR3-negative and CXCR3-positive cells, but not in memory cells. Upon cryopreservation, CXCR3 expression partially decreased, and most assays used fresh PBMCs. When CXCR3-positive naive cells were set against CXCR3-negative naive cells, the former had more hydrophobic TRB CDR3s.

With regard to this clonotype: Antigen unknown.

What was sequenced was naive CXCR3+ CD8+ T cells from blood. Regarding subset: CD45RO-CCR7+CD27+CD95- naive CD8+ T cells expressing CXCR3 (TNR3+). This chain connects TRBV2 to TRBJ2-3. The receptor comes from a human donor in good health. Some clones in this sample may be carry-over from other donors' samples. The CDR3 region is CASSEDPDTQYF.